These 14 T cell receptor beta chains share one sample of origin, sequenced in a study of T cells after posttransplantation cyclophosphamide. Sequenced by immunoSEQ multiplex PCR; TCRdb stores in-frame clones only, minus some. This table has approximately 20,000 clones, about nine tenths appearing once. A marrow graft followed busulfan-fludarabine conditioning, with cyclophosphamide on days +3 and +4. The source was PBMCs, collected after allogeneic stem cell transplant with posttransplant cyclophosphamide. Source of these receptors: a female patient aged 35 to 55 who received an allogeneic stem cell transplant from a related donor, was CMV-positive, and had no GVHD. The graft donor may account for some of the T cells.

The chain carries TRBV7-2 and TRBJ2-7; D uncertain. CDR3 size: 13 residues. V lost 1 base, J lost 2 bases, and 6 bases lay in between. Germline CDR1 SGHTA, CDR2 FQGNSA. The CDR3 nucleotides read TGTGCCAGCAGCTTAGAATCCGCCTACGAGCAGTACTTC. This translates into CASSLESAYEQYF.

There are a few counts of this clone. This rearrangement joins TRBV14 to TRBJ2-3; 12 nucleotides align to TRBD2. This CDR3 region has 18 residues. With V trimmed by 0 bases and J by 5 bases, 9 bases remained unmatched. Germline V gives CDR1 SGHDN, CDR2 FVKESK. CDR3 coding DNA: TGTGCCAGCAGCCAAGAAGGGAGACTAGCGGGAGCCCAAGATACGCAGTATTTT. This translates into CASSQEGRLAGAQDTQYF.

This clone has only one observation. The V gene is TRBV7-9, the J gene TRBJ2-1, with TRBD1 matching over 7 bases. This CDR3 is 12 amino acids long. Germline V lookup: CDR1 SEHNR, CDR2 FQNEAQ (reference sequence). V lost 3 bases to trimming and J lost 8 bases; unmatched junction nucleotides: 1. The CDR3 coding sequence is TGTGCCAGCAGCTTTCAGGGGGATGAGCAGTTCTTC. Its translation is CASSFQGDEQFF.

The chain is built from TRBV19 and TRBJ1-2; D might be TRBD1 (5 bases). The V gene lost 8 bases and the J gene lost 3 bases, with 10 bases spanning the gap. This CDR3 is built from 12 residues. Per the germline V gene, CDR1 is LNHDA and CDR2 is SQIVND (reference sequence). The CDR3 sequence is CASPGPHYGYTF. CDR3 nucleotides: TGTGCCAGTCCAGGGCCGCACTATGGCTACACCTTC.

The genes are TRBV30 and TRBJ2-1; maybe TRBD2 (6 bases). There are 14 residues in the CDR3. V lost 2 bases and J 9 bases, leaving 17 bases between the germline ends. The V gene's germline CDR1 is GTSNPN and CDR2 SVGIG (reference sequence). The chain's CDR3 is CAWSRGPLEGEQFF. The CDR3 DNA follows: TGTGCCTGGAGTCGCGGGCCCCTGGAGGGTGAGCAGTTCTTC. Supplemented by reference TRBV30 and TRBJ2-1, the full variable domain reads SQTIHQWPATLVQPVGSPLSLECTVEGTSNPNLYWYRQAAGRGLQLLFYSVGIGQISSEVPQNLSASRPQDRQFILSSKKLLLSDSGFYLCAWSRGPLEGEQFFGPGTRLTVL.

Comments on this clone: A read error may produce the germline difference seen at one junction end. CDR3 amino acids: CVSSTGQGNDEQYF. The CDR3 coding sequence is TGTGTCAGCAGTACGGGACAGGGTAACGACGAGCAGTACTTC. J is TRBJ2-7 and V is TRBV28; 9 positions match TRBD1. Germline V gene data show CDR1 as MDHEN and CDR2 as SYDVKM. This CDR3 has 14 residues.

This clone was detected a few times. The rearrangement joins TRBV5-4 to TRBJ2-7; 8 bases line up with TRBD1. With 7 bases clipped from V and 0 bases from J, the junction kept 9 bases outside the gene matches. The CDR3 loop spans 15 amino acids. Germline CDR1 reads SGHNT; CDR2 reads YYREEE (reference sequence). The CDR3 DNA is TGTGCCAGCCAGAATCGACAGGGGTACTCCTACGAGCAGTACTTC. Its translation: CASQNRQGYSYEQYF. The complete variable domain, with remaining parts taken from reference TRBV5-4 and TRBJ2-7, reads ETGVTQSPTHLIKTRGQQVTLRCSSQSGHNTVSWYQQALGQGPQFIFQYYREEENGRGNFPPRFSGLQFPNYSSELNVNALELDDSALYLCASQNRQGYSYEQYFGPGTRLTVT.

In DNA form, the CDR3 reads TGTGCCAGCAGCGTGGCCCTAGGGGCCTACGAGCAGTACTTC. This sequence encodes CASSVALGAYEQYF. The chain recombines TRBV9 with TRBJ2-7, with D possibly matching TRBD1 (5 bases). V was cut by 2 bases and J by 2 bases, with 11 bases left in between. The CDR3 length is 14 residues. CDR1 and CDR2 (germline): SGDLS, YYNGEE.

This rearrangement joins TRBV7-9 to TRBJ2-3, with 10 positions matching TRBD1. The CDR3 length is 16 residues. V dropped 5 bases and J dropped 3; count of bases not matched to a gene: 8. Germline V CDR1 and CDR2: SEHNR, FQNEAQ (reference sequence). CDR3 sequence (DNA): TGTGCCAGCAGCCTCCCGGGACAGGGGCGGACAGATACGCAGTATTTT. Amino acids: CASSLPGQGRTDTQYF. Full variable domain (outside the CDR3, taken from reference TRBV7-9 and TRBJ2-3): DTGVSQNPRHKITKRGQNVTFRCDPISEHNRLYWYRQTLGQGPEFLTYFQNEAQLEKSRLLSDRFSAERPKGSFSTLEIQRTEQGDSAMYLCASSLPGQGRTDTQYFGPGTRLTVL.

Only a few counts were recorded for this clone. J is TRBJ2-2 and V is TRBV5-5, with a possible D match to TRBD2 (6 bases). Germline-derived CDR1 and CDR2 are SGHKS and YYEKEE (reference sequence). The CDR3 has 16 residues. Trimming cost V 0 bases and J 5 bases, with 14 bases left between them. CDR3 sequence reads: CASSLVPVTRTGELFF. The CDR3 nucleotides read TGTGCCAGCAGCTTGGTACCCGTGACTAGAACCGGGGAGCTGTTTTTT.

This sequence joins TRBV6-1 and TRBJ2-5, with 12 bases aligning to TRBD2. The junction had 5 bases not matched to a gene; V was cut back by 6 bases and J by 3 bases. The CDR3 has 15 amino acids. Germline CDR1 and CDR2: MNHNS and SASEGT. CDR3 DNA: TGTGCCAGCAGCCTGACTAGCGGGAGAGAAGAGACCCAGTACTTC. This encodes CASSLTSGREETQYF.

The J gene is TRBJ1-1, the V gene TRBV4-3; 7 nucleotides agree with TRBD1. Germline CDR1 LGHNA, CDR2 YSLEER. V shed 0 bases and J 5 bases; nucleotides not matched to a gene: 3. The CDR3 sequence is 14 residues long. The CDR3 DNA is TGCGCCAGCAGCCAAGAGGTCAGGGGGACTGAAGCTTTCTTT. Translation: CASSQEVRGTEAFF.

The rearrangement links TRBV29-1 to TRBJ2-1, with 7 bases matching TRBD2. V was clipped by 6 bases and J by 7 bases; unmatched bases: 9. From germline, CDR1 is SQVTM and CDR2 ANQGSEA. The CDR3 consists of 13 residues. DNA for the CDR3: TGCAGCGTAGAACGCGGGGGAGGAAATGAGCAGTTCTTC. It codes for CSVERGGGNEQFF.

CDR3 loop: CASSVAPPGQGPISYEQYF. CDR3 nucleotide sequence: TGTGCCAGCAGCGTAGCCCCACCGGGACAGGGACCAATCTCCTACGAGCAGTACTTC. The V and J genes are TRBV9 and TRBJ2-5; 9 nucleotides align to TRBD1. The J call is doubtful: the DNA matches TRBJ2-7 better. This CDR3 is 19 amino acids long. Per germline, CDR1 SGDLS and CDR2 YYNGEE.